This paragraph reports one TCR beta chain. The antigen remains unidentified. This entry comes from a study of regulatory and conventional T cells in RAG deficiency. With 4 bases clipped from V and 2 bases from J, the junction kept 5 bases outside the gene matches. Germline V gene lookup returns CDR1 MNHNY and CDR2 SVGAGI (reference sequence). The CDR3 runs 15 residues. Repertoires were generated with immunoSEQ multiplex PCR, while TCRdb's copy carries only in-frame clones and drops some. The data contain some 30,000 clones, approximately 91% of them singletons. Findings of the study overall: Treg unique TCR beta sequences were 90 to 100-fold fewer in Omenn syndrome and CID/AS patients than controls. Patient subsets had shorter CDR3s; Omenn Treg-Tconv overlap exceeded 85%.

The same data also went into a second study, on regulatory T cells. According to that study: The primer mix had 52 TRBV and 13 TRBJ primers.

The rearrangement joins TRBV6-6 to TRBJ2-7; 10 nucleotides match TRBD2. The specimen sequenced was CD8+ T cells sorted from blood. This sequence was found in a human donor in good health. CDR3 coding DNA: TGTGCCAGCAGTTTCGGACTAGCGGAGCCCTACGAGCAGTACTTC. Protein sequence: CASSFGLAEPYEQYF.